This T cell receptor beta chain is drawn from a study of technical replicates of blood from a few donors. In germline, CDR1 is SGHTA, CDR2 FQGNSA. Losses at the gene ends were 3 bases for V and 8 bases for J; bases not matched to a gene: 2. This CDR3 region has 14 residues. Libraries were prepared by immunoSEQ multiplex PCR; TCRdb keeps only in-frame clonotypes and omits some of them. The table shows 55,000 to 75,000 clones, with 80% to 95% occurring only once. This chain connects TRBV7-2 to TRBJ1-6, with 9 positions matching TRBD1. This sequence originates from a human donor in good health. Some clones in this sample may be carry-over from other donors' samples. Sequences were obtained from PBMCs. The CDR3 DNA reads as TGTGCCAGCAGCTTGCGACAGGGGGATTCACCCCTCCACTTT. Translated, it gives CASSLRQGDSPLHF.